These 27 T cell receptor beta chains share one sample of origin, sequenced in a study of CD8 T cells in ankylosing spondylitis. Study-wide points: There was a TCR beta motif, made of roughly eight highly homologous variants, that appeared characteristic of ankylosing spondylitis blood.

Their antigen targets remain unknown. TCRdb reprocessed the 5' RACE reads with MiXCR, giving one entry per CDR3 protein. The table lists fewer than 550,000 distinct CDR3 sequences, approximately 5.3% of them singletons. Sequenced: blood, either unsorted or a sorted T cell fraction (not recorded which). The receptor source for this set is a male donor with ankylosing spondylitis.

This clonotype was counted at least ten times. The genes are TRBV7-2 and TRBJ2-1, with 7 positions matching TRBD1. The J segment lost 7 bases and the V segment lost 0 bases, leaving 9 bases of the junction unmatched. The CDR3 totals 16 residues. CDR1 and CDR2 from the germline V gene are SGHTA and FQGNSA. The CDR3 region has the DNA TGTGCCAGCAGCTTAGCGGCAGGGGGTATTAAGAATGAGCAGTTCTTC. Residues: CASSLAAGGIKNEQFF.

This clonotype has a count of ten or more. The V call is TRBV4-3, the J call TRBJ1-1, with TRBD1 identical over 7 bases. CDR1 and CDR2 (germline): LGHNA, YSLEER. J was trimmed by 2 bases and V by 3 bases; bases with no gene match: 3. The CDR3 totals 14 residues. The CDR3 loop reads CASSQGQTNTEAFF. DNA of the CDR3: TGCGCCAGCAGCCAGGGACAGACTAACACTGAAGCTTTCTTT.

At least ten counts were recorded for this clonotype. The V and J genes are TRBV24-1 and TRBJ2-5, with 8 nucleotides matching TRBD1. The length of the CDR3 is 16 residues. In germline, CDR1 is KGHDR, CDR2 SFDVKD. V lost 1 base, J lost 5 bases, and 8 bases stayed unmatched. CDR3 amino acids: CATSDFLRGHGETQYF. The CDR3 nucleotides are TGTGCCACCAGTGATTTTCTCAGGGGGCATGGCGAGACCCAGTACTTC.

This clonotype turned up a few times. The rearrangement joins TRBV7-2 to TRBJ2-7; D perhaps matches TRBD1 (6 bases). Per the germline V gene, CDR1 is SGHTA and CDR2 is FQGNSA. V shed 5 bases and J shed 4 bases, with 12 bases lying between them. The CDR3 is 13 amino acids. CDR3 coding DNA: TGTGCCAGCAGCCCCCCTGGACAGTACGAGCAGTACTTC. Protein sequence: CASSPPGQYEQYF.

This clonotype was seen ten or more times. This rearrangement joins TRBV29-1 to TRBJ2-7; no clear D. The CDR3 is made up of 13 amino acids. Germline assignment: CDR1 SQVTM and CDR2 ANQGSEA. The V gene lost 3 bases and the J gene lost 2 bases, with 11 bases spanning the gap. Here the CDR3 reads CSVDGPGAYEQYF. The CDR3 DNA reads as TGCAGCGTTGATGGGCCAGGAGCCTACGAGCAGTACTTC.

This clonotype was seen at least ten times. The chain is built from TRBV4-3 and TRBJ2-2, with D possibly matching TRBD1 (6 bases). Germline V gene data show CDR1 as LGHNA and CDR2 as YSLEER. V gave up 0 bases and J gave up 1 base, with 9 bases separating them. CDR3 length: 16 amino acids. CDR3 nucleotides: TGCGCCAGCAGCCAAGAGGGGGCCAAGAACACCGGGGAGCTGTTTTTT. Its protein product is CASSQEGAKNTGELFF.

Many counts were recorded for this clonotype. V usage is TRBV6-2 or TRBV6-3 and J usage is TRBJ2-7, with TRBD2 identical over 11 bases. The CDR3 consists of 15 residues. Germline V gives CDR1 MNHEY, CDR2 SVGEGT. V trimming: 6 bases; J trimming: 5 bases; junction bases outside the gene matches: 9. CDR3 protein: CASSRLAGSSHEQYF. CDR3 DNA: TGTGCCAGCAGCCGACTAGCGGGGTCCTCTCACGAGCAGTACTTC.

This clonotype was seen a handful of times. V is TRBV7-9 and J is TRBJ2-6; D not certain. CDR1 SEHNR and CDR2 FQNEAQ come from the germline V gene (reference sequence). This CDR3 has 13 residues. The ends were cut back, 7 bases at V and 3 bases at J, with 7 bases in the middle. The CDR3 DNA follows: TGTGCCAGCATCCCAGTTGGGGCCAACGTCCTGACTTTC. Translation gives CASIPVGANVLTF. Full variable domain (outside the CDR3, taken from reference TRBV7-9 and TRBJ2-6): DTGVSQNPRHKITKRGQNVTFRCDPISEHNRLYWYRQTLGQGPEFLTYFQNEAQLEKSRLLSDRFSAERPKGSFSTLEIQRTEQGDSAMYLCASIPVGANVLTFGAGSRLTVL.

The CDR3 coding sequence is TGTGCCACCCTAGAAGCTCACTACGAGCAGTACTTC. This sequence encodes CATLEAHYEQYF. The chain links TRBV6-6 to TRBJ2-7; no clear D gene. Trimming took 10 bases from V and 3 from J, leaving 13 bases between them. This CDR3 spans 12 amino acids. Germline V gene lookup returns CDR1 MNHNY and CDR2 SVGAGI (reference sequence).

This clonotype was found many times. V usage is TRBV20-1 and J usage is TRBJ1-2; D is unresolved. Trimming left V 5 bases short and J 4 bases short, with 11 bases between. The CDR3 runs 12 residues. CDR1 and CDR2 (germline): DFQATT, SNEGSKA (reference sequence). CDR3 residues: CSAPGPIYGYTF. Here the CDR3 DNA reads TGCAGTGCTCCCGGGCCTATCTATGGCTACACCTTC.

This clonotype came up many times. The DNA for the CDR3 is TGTGCCAGCAGTTCACCGGGACAAGTAAGCAATGAGCAGTTCTTC. Its translation: CASSSPGQVSNEQFF. The rearrangement joins TRBV7-9 to TRBJ2-1; the D gene is possibly TRBD1 (6 bases). The CDR3 totals 15 residues. The V and J ends lost 6 bases and 6 bases respectively, with 18 bases between them. Germline CDR1 and CDR2: SEHNR and FQNEAQ (reference sequence).

The chain joins TRBV5-1 to TRBJ2-5; D possibly corresponds to TRBD1 (5 bases). This CDR3 region has 13 residues. Germline V gives CDR1 SGHRS, CDR2 YFSETQ. V lost 4 bases to trimming and J lost 5 bases, with 12 bases between them. CDR3 amino acids: CASSLVRDETQYF. In nucleotides, the CDR3 is TGCGCCAGCAGCCTAGTCAGGGATGAGACCCAGTACTTC.

This clonotype was detected only once. The chain combines TRBV20-1 with TRBJ2-7; 8 bases align to TRBD2. This CDR3 contains 14 residues. Germline V CDR1 and CDR2: DFQATT, SNEGSKA (reference sequence). J lost 4 bases, V lost 2 bases, and 7 bases had no gene match. The CDR3 here is CSARPRTSWYEQYF. The CDR3 DNA reads TGCAGTGCTAGACCTAGGACTAGCTGGTACGAGCAGTACTTC.

Ten or more counts support this clonotype. V is TRBV4-3 and J is TRBJ2-1; 9 nucleotides match TRBD1. The V and J ends lost 0 bases and 0 bases, in that order; junction bases with no gene match: 18. CDR1 is LGHNA and CDR2 is YSLEER in the germline V gene. The CDR3 extends over 22 amino acids. The CDR3 DNA is TGCGCCAGCAGCCAAGACTTAGGGGGGACAGGGACACTTTCGAGCTCCTACAATGAGCAGTTCTTC. This encodes CASSQDLGGTGTLSSSYNEQFF.

The sample holds many counts of this clonotype. The rearrangement joins TRBV12-3 or TRBV12-4 to TRBJ2-1, with 7 bases that match TRBD2. The V gene end was trimmed by 8 bases and the J gene end by 6 bases; junction bases not matched to a gene: 10. The CDR3 spans 14 residues. This CDR3 reads CASLASGPFNEQFF. CDR3 nucleotides: TGTGCCAGCTTAGCTAGCGGTCCCTTCAATGAGCAGTTCTTC.

The sample holds many counts of this clonotype. The chain uses TRBV4-1 and TRBJ2-1; D possibly corresponds to TRBD2 (5 bases). CDR1 is MGHRA and CDR2 is YSYEKL in the germline V gene. With 4 bases removed from V and 7 bases from J, the gap between germline ends came to 20 bases. The CDR3 has 16 residues. This chain's CDR3 is CASSPLRSPAANEQFF. Here the CDR3 DNA reads TGCGCCAGCAGCCCACTTCGGAGCCCAGCGGCTAATGAGCAGTTCTTC.

This clonotype has a count of ten or more. In DNA, the CDR3 is TGTGCCACCCAACTGAACACTGAAGCTTTCTTT. It specifies CATQLNTEAFF. The gene calls are TRBV15 and TRBJ1-1; D remains unclear. The CDR3 is 11 residues long. The germline CDR1 and CDR2 sequences are LNHNV and YYDKDF (reference sequence). V lost 8 bases and J lost 0, with 4 bases in between.

The sample holds many counts of this clonotype. The rearrangement uses TRBV7-2 and TRBJ1-1; the D is unclear. The CDR3 length is 11 residues. The germline V and J ends were trimmed by 3 bases and 10 bases, with 9 bases remaining between them. The germline V gene has CDR1 SGHTA and CDR2 FQGNSA. The CDR3, as DNA: TGTGCCAGCAGCTTTTACATGGGAGCTTTCTTT. Protein: CASSFYMGAFF.

This clonotype was detected many times. CDR3 DNA: TGTGCCAGCAGCCCCCGGGAGTGGGGTGAAAAACTGTTTTTT. It is translated as CASSPREWGEKLFF. The chain carries TRBV9 and TRBJ1-4; D remains ambiguous. V lost 4 bases, J lost 7 bases, and 14 bases lay in between. The CDR3 is 14 amino acids. In germline, CDR1 is SGDLS, CDR2 YYNGEE.

This clonotype occurred many times. The chain has TRBV27 and TRBJ2-1; D gene unclear. Trimming cost V 2 bases and J 14 bases, with 10 bases left between them. CDR3 length: 11 amino acids. Germline V gives CDR1 MNHEY, CDR2 SMNVEV (reference sequence). CDR3 sequence (DNA): TGTGCCAGCAGTTTAGGGTATAGTAAGTTCTTC. Translated: CASSLGYSKFF.

Many counts were recorded for this clonotype. The V and J genes are TRBV20-1 and TRBJ2-2; the D is unclear. Between the trimmed V and J ends, which lost 1 base and 1 base, there was a span of 7 bases. The CDR3 is made up of 14 amino acids. Germline assignment: CDR1 DFQATT and CDR2 SNEGSKA (reference sequence). CDR3 bases: TGCAGTGCTAGAGTAGAAGTGAACACCGGGGAGCTGTTTTTT. Protein: CSARVEVNTGELFF.

This clonotype was counted many times. This chain links TRBV6-2 or TRBV6-3 with TRBJ2-1; D could derive from TRBD1 or TRBD2 (5 bases each). In germline, CDR1 is MNHEY, CDR2 SVGEGT. This CDR3 comprises 16 residues. Trimming pared 5 bases from V and 10 bases from J, leaving 24 bases between. The CDR3 spells CASSVVDGTVNEEQFF. The CDR3 bases are TGTGCCAGCAGTGTTGTGGATGGGACGGTTAATGAAGAGCAGTTCTTC.

The table lists this clonotype with many counts. This rearrangement joins TRBV18 to TRBJ1-1; possibly TRBD1 for D (5 bases). The CDR3 sequence is 15 residues long. Germline CDR1 is KGHSH and CDR2 is LQKENI. V was shortened by 5 bases and J by 7 bases, with 20 bases between the two germline ends. For the CDR3, the DNA is TGTGCCAGCTCAATAAGACAAACGGGGACGGTTGAAGCTTTCTTT. It encodes CASSIRQTGTVEAFF.

This clonotype was detected ten times or more. The chain carries TRBV4-3 and TRBJ2-1; D not certain. Germline V gene data show CDR1 as LGHNA and CDR2 as YSLEER. Trimming removed 8 bases at V and 1 base at J, with 9 bases between. CDR3 length: 13 residues. Here the CDR3 DNA reads TGCGCCAGCGCCGCAGGTTCCTACAATGAGCAGTTCTTC. This encodes CASAAGSYNEQFF.

The chain is built from TRBV15 and TRBJ1-2; D might be TRBD1 (6 bases). V was cut by 0 bases and J by 8 bases, with 13 bases left in between. CDR1 and CDR2 from the germline V gene are LNHNV and YYDKDF (reference sequence). CDR3 size: 14 residues. CDR3 sequence reads: CATSRDRGRGGYTF. The CDR3 region has the DNA TGTGCCACCAGCAGAGATCGGGGGCGCGGGGGCTACACCTTC.

This clonotype has a count of ten or more. The J gene is TRBJ1-3, the V gene TRBV4-1; D is perhaps TRBD1 (5 bases). Trimming stripped 4 bases from V and 0 bases from J, with 19 bases between. The CDR3 is 18 residues long. From germline, CDR1 is MGHRA and CDR2 YSYEKL. CDR3 loop: CASSRTGRTKDSGNTIYF. CDR3 nucleotides: TGCGCCAGCAGCCGCACAGGCCGTACTAAAGACTCTGGAAACACCATATATTTT.

This clonotype was found many times. V gene TRBV6-5 combines with J gene TRBJ1-5; 7 nucleotides match TRBD1. This CDR3 has 16 amino acids. Germline assignment: CDR1 MNHEY and CDR2 SVGAGI. V gave up 4 bases and J gave up 4 bases; unmatched junction bases: 10. DNA for the CDR3: TGTGCCAGCAGTTCCATGATACAGGGGCCTAATCAGCCCCAGCATTTT. This sequence encodes CASSSMIQGPNQPQHF.